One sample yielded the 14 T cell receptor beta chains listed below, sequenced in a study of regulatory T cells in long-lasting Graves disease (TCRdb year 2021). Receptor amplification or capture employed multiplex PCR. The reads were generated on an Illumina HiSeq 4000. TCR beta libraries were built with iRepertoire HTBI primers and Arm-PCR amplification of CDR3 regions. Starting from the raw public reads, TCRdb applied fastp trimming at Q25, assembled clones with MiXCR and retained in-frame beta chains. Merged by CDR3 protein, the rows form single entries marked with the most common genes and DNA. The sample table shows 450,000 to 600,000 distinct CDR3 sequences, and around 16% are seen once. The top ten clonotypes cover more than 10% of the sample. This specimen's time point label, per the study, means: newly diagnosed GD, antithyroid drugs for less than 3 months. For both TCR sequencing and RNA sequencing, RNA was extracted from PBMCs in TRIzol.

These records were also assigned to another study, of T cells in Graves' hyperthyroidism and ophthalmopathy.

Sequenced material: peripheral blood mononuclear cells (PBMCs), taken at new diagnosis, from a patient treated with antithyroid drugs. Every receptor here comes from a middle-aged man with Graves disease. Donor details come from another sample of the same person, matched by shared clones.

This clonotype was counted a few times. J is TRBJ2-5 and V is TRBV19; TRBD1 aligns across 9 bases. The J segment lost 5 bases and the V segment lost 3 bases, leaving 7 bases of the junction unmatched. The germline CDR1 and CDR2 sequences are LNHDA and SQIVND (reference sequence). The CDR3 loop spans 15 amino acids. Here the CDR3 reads CASSITGTGLETQYF. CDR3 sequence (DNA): TGTGCCAGTAGTATCACCGGGACAGGGCTGGAGACCCAGTACTTC.

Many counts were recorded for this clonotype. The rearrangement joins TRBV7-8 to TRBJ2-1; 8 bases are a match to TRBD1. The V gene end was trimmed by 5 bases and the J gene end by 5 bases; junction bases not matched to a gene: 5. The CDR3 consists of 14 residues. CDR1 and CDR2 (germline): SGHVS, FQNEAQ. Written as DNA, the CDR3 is TGTGCCAGCAGCCCCGGGACAGGTCACAATGAGCAGTTCTTC. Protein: CASSPGTGHNEQFF.

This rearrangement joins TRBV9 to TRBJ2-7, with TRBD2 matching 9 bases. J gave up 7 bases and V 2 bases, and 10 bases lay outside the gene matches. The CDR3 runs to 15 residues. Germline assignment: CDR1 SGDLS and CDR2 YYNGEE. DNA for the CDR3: TGTGCCAGCAGCGTTACCGGGACTAGCCGAACGGAGCAGTACTTC. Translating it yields CASSVTGTSRTEQYF.

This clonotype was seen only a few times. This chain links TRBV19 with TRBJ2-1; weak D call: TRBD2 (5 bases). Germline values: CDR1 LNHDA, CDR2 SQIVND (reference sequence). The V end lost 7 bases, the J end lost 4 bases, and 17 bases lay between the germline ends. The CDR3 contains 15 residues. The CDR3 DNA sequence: TGTGCCAGTAAATCGGGAACAGTCCTATACAATGAGCAGTTCTTC. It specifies CASKSGTVLYNEQFF. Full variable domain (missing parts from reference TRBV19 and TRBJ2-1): DGGITQSPKYLFRKEGQNVTLSCEQNLNHDAMYWYRQDPGQGLRLIYYSQIVNDFQKGDIAEGYSVSREKKESFPLTVTSAQKNPTAFYLCASKSGTVLYNEQFFGPGTRLTVL.

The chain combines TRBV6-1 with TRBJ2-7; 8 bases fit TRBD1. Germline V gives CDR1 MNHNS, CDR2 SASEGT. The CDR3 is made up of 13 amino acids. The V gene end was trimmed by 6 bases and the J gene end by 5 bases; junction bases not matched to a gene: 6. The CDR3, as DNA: TGTGCCAGCAGAGACAGGGGCCGCGACGAGCAGTACTTC. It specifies CASRDRGRDEQYF.

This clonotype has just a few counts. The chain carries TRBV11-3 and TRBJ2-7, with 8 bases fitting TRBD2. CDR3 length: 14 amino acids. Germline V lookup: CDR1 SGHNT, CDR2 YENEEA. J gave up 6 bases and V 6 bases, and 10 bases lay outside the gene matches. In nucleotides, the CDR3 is TGTGCCAGCAGTCAAGCGGGGGTTGGGGGCGAGCAGTACTTC. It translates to CASSQAGVGGEQYF.

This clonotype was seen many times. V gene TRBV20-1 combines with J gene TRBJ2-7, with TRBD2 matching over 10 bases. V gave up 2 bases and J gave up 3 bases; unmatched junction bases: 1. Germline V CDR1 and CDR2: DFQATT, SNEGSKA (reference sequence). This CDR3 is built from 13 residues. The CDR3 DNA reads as TGCAGTGCTAGAAGACTAGCGGGCTACGAGCAGTACTTC. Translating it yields CSARRLAGYEQYF.

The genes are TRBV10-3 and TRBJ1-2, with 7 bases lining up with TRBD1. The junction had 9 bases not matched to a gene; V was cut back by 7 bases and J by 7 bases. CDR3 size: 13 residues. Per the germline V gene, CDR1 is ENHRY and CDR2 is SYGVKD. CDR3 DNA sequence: TGTGCCATCAAGGAAGACAGGGAAGGTGGCTACACCTTC. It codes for CAIKEDREGGYTF.

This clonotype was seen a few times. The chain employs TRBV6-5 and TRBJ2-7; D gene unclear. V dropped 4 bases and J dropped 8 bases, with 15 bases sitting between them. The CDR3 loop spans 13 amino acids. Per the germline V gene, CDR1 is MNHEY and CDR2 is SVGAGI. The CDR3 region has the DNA TGTGCCAGCAGTTCGCCCGGCTTTGTAAAGCAGTACTTC. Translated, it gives CASSSPGFVKQYF.

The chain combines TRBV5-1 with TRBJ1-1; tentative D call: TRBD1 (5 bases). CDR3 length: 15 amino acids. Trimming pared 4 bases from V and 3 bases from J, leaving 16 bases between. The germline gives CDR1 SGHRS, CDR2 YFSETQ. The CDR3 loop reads CASSRGGVEHTEAFF. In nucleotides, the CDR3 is TGCGCCAGCAGCCGGGGCGGGGTTGAGCACACTGAAGCTTTCTTT.

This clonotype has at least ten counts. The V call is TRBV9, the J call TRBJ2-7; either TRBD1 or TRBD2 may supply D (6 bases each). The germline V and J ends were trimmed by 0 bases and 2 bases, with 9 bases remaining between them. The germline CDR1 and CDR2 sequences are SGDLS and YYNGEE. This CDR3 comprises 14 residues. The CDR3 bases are TGTGCCAGCAGCGTAGGGGGGGCCGCCTACGAGCAGTACTTC. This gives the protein CASSVGGAAYEQYF. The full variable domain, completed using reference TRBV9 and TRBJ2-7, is DSGVTQTPKHLITATGQRVTLRCSPRSGDLSVYWYQQSLDQGLQFLIQYYNGEERAKGNILERFSAQQFPDLHSELNLSSLELGDSALYFCASSVGGAAYEQYFGPGTRLTVT.

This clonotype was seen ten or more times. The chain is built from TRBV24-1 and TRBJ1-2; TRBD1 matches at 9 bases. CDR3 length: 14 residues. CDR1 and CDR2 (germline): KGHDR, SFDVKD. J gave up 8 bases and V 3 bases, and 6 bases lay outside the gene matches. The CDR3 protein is CATSDANRGLGYTF. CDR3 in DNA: TGTGCCACCAGTGATGCCAACAGGGGGCTGGGCTACACCTTC.

The chain's CDR3 is CASSSPAENTGELFF. CDR3 in DNA: TGTGCCAGTAGCAGCCCGGCGGAGAACACCGGGGAGCTGTTTTTT. The rearrangement uses TRBV19 and TRBJ2-2, with D unclear. The length of the CDR3 is 15 residues. V gave up 6 bases and J gave up 1 base, with 12 bases separating them. The germline gives CDR1 LNHDA, CDR2 SQIVND (reference sequence).

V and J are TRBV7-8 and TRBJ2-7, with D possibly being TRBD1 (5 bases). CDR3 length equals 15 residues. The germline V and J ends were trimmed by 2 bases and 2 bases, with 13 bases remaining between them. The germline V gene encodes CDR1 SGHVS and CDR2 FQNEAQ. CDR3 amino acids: CASSLNRTSAYEQYF. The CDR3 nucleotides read TGTGCCAGCAGCTTAAACAGGACCTCCGCCTACGAGCAGTACTTC. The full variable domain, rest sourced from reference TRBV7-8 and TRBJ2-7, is GAGVSQSPRYKVAKRGQDVALRCDPISGHVSLFWYQQALGQGPEFLTYFQNEAQLDKSGLPSDRFFAERPEGSVSTLKIQRTQQEDSAVYLCASSLNRTSAYEQYFGPGTRLTVT.